Given below is one TCR beta chain in context. No antigen is known for it. No quality values exist for individual bases; no much larger clone is one base distant. This sample is drawn from a study of identical twins (dated by TCRdb to the mid-2010s). With regard to the full study: TCR alpha and beta repertoires from monozygotic twins, unrelated adults of various ages and cord blood were deep-sequenced to test whether fetal clonotypes persist. Replicate twin experiments were performed at different times using different library preparation protocols to rule out contamination. On the study overall, not on this receptor specifically: Fewer insertions were carried by abundant cord blood beta clonotypes, a similar but weaker trend appeared in young adult naive repertoires, and no such trend appeared in memory repertoires. The excess sharing between twins in beta out-of-frame sequences was weaker because fewer shared sequences reduced the signal-to-noise ratio. Invariant T cells such as MAIT and iNKT could partly confound zero-insertion analyses, although diverse VJ usage argued against such confounding for most clonotypes. Compared with coincidental sharing between unrelated individuals, an excess of low generation-probability sequences was observed among out-of-frame TCR alpha sequences shared between twins. Recombination models systematically underestimated out-of-frame TCR alpha sharing in monozygotic twins but agreed with sharing between unrelated individuals. Because the same donors could not be followed over many years, conclusions were based on cross-sectional statistical analysis.

Via the germline V gene (reference sequence), CDR1 is MNHEY and CDR2 SMNVEV. The germline ends are 16 bases apart after V is trimmed by 1 base and J by 12 bases. From the cysteine through the phenylalanine, the CDR3 covers 13 amino acids. The kept DNA is CDR3 alone, 39 bases in frame from the first base. The library was prepared using 5' RACE. Sequencing took place on an Illumina HiSeq 2000. A universal primer binding site was added through template switching, and the final cDNA carried a unique molecular identifier so that TCR cDNA molecules could be counted accurately. Specific primers in the conserved constant-segment region were used to synthesize first-strand cDNA for TCR alpha and beta chains. To control for contamination, every cDNA library was double barcoded, receiving both a SMART-Mk sample barcode and Illumina barcodes. TruSeq adapter sequences, together with Illumina sample barcodes, were added in two successive PCR steps. The TCR alpha and beta cDNA libraries were sequenced on the Illumina HiSeq platform using custom primers. The original methods were these. MiGEC was used to process raw reads and extract unique molecular identifiers, and MiXCR was used to find CDR3 positions. Recombination models were inferred per individual with the repgenHMM and IGoR tools using an EM algorithm. Shared clonotype analysis was performed with the tcR package in R, normalizing sharing by the product of cloneset sizes. To study raw recombination without the effects of thymic and clonal selection, out-of-frame nonproductive sequences were analyzed. TCRdb reworked the public reads: Q25 trimming with fastp, MiXCR clone assembly, productive beta chains retained. Here each entry gathers all rows of one CDR3 protein and keeps the most common genes and DNA. TCRdb's processing, not the study's, gives the V and J calls here. The sample table shows about 900,000 distinct CDR3 sequences, and around an eighth are seen once. Around 1.5% of the sample is taken by the ten largest.

Every donor in the study was a healthy Caucasian. The twin cohort consisted of three pairs of female monozygotic twins, all aged 18 to 29 years. RNA for TCR libraries was isolated from peripheral blood mononuclear cells. These records were also assigned to another study, of yellow fever vaccine responses in identical twins. Per that second paper: According to the authors, in identical twins the way T cells responded to vaccination appeared partly convergent and partly personalized. The study precisely tracked vaccine-responding T cell clones in identical twins.

The receptor was isolated from a woman aged 18-29 years in good health. The rearrangement combines TRBV27 with TRBJ2-7; matching of 5 bases hints at TRBD2 as the D gene. The sequencing input was PBMCs. Here the CDR3 is given as CASSLFGMREWYF. In nucleotide form, the sequence is TGTGCCAGCAGTTTATTTGGGATGAGGGAATGGTACTTC.